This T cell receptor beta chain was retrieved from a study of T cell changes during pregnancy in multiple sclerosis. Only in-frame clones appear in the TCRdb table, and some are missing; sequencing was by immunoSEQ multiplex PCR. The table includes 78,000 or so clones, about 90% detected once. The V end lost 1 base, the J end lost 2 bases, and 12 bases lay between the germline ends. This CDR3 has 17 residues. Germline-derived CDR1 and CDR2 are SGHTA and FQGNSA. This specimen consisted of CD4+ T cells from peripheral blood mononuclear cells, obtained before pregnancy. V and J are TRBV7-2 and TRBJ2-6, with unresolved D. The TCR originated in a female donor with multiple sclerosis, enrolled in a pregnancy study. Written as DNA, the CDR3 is TGTGCCAGCAGCTTAGGGCTGGGCATAGCTGGGGCCAACGTCCTGACTTTC. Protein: CASSLGLGIAGANVLTF.